Below are 22 T cell receptor beta chains sequenced from a single sample in a study of T cell responses to AZD1222 COVID-19 vaccine. Sequencing used immunoSEQ multiplex PCR; TCRdb keeps in-frame clones, though not all of them. The sample lists tens of thousands of clones; 80% to 90% were seen once. The specimen was peripheral blood, collected on day 0 of AZD1222 vaccination. The origin of the receptors is an adult in good health.

The chain has TRBV7-3 and TRBJ2-3; no clear D gene. The CDR3 sequence is 15 residues long. Between the trimmed V and J ends, which lost 2 bases and 0 bases, there was a span of 9 bases. CDR1 and CDR2 (germline): SGHTA, FQGTGA. The CDR3 DNA follows: TGTGCCAGCAGCTTAGGGATGAGAAGCACAGATACGCAGTATTTT. This gives the protein CASSLGMRSTDTQYF.

The chain combines TRBV18 with TRBJ1-1; D unresolved. This CDR3 comprises 11 residues. Trimming left V 6 bases short and J 8 bases short, with 10 bases between. CDR1 and CDR2 from the germline V gene are KGHSH and LQKENI. This CDR3 reads CASSPQLEAFF. CDR3 bases: TGTGCCAGCTCCCCGCAGTTGGAAGCTTTCTTT.

The V call is TRBV5-1, the J call TRBJ2-2; TRBD2 matches 9 bases. CDR3 length: 16 amino acids. Trimming took 8 bases from V and 0 from J; bases not matched to a gene: 8. CDR1 and CDR2 from the germline V gene are SGHRS and YFSETQ. CDR3 residues: CASYSGSPPNTGELFF. The DNA for the CDR3 is TGCGCCAGTTATAGCGGGAGCCCTCCGAACACCGGGGAGCTGTTTTTT. The whole variable domain, remainder taken from reference TRBV5-1 and TRBJ2-2, is KAGVTQTPRYLIKTRGQQVTLSCSPISGHRSVSWYQQTPGQGLQFLFEYFSETQRNKGNFPGRFSGRQFSNSRSEMNVSTLELGDSALYLCASYSGSPPNTGELFFGEGSRLTVL.

The gene calls are TRBV9 and TRBJ1-2; the match to TRBD1 covers 10 bases. J lost 7 bases, V lost 4 bases, and 10 bases had no gene match. CDR3 length: 15 residues. CDR1 and CDR2 (germline): SGDLS, YYNGEE. As DNA, the CDR3 is TGTGCCAGCAGCATTGGACAGGGGGATTCGAGTGGCTACACCTTC. Amino acid sequence: CASSIGQGDSSGYTF.

This chain uses TRBV28 with TRBJ1-1; D remains unclear. V dropped 2 bases and J dropped 10 bases, with 11 bases sitting between them. The CDR3 consists of 12 residues. Germline assignment: CDR1 MDHEN and CDR2 SYDVKM. CDR3 sequence reads: CASSLGRSGAFF. The CDR3 DNA follows: TGTGCCAGCAGTTTAGGGCGGTCTGGAGCTTTCTTT.

In this sample, this clone turned up a few times. The chain uses TRBV4-1 and TRBJ2-1, with 8 bases matching TRBD2. The V gene end was trimmed by 4 bases and the J gene end by 1 base; junction bases not matched to a gene: 6. Germline CDR1 and CDR2: MGHRA and YSYEKL. The CDR3 has 16 amino acids. The CDR3 loop is CASSPGGGRSYNEQFF. The CDR3 DNA reads TGCGCCAGCAGCCCAGGAGGCGGGAGGTCCTACAATGAGCAGTTCTTC.

CDR3 sequence (DNA): TGTGCCAGCAGCTTAGGGGACACAAGTTTCTTT. This gives the protein CASSLGDTSFF. This rearrangement joins TRBV7-2 to TRBJ1-1; a possible D gene is TRBD1 (6 bases). CDR1 SGHTA and CDR2 FQGNSA come from the germline V gene. CDR3 length: 11 residues. Trimming took 1 base from V and 13 from J, leaving 10 bases between them. The full variable domain, completed using reference TRBV7-2 and TRBJ1-1, is GAGVSQSPSNKVTEKGKDVELRCDPISGHTALYWYRQSLGQGLEFLIYFQGNSAPDKSGLPSDRFSAERTGGSVSTLTIQRTQQEDSAVYLCASSLGDTSFFGQGTRLTVV.

This chain connects TRBV4-1 to TRBJ2-1; TRBD2 matches at 11 bases. CDR3 size: 15 residues. Germline V gene sequence: CDR1 MGHRA, CDR2 YSYEKL. Germline trimming cut 0 bases from V and 5 bases from J; bases unmatched to any gene: 0. The CDR3 nucleotides read TGCGCCAGCAGCCAAGAGACTAGCGGGGACAATGAGCAGTTCTTC. It codes for CASSQETSGDNEQFF.

V gene TRBV5-4 combines with J gene TRBJ1-2; 9 bases align to TRBD1. CDR3 length: 17 amino acids. CDR1 SGHNT and CDR2 YYREEE come from the germline V gene (reference sequence). Losses at the gene ends were 3 bases for V and 4 bases for J; bases not matched to a gene: 13. In DNA form, the CDR3 reads TGTGCCAGCAGCTCATGGGACAGGGCGAATAATCGCTATGGCTACACCTTC. This translates into CASSSWDRANNRYGYTF.

The chain links TRBV11-2 to TRBJ2-5; 8 bases align to TRBD2. Unmatched junction bases numbered 9, after V lost 6 bases and J lost 0 bases. Looked up from germline, CDR1 is SGHAT and CDR2 is FQNNGV. The CDR3 sequence is 16 residues long. The CDR3 loop is CASRKGAGGNQETQYF. The CDR3 region has the DNA TGTGCCAGCAGAAAAGGGGCGGGAGGCAACCAAGAGACCCAGTACTTC.

The chain links TRBV5-1 to TRBJ2-3; TRBD2 matches 9 bases. The CDR3 totals 17 residues. Unmatched junction bases numbered 13, after V lost 6 bases and J lost 2 bases. Germline V gives CDR1 SGHRS, CDR2 YFSETQ. The CDR3 loop is CASTLAPLAGITDTQYF. Written as DNA, the CDR3 is TGCGCCAGCACCCTGGCCCCCCTAGCGGGGATCACAGATACGCAGTATTTT.

The CDR3 region has the DNA TGTGCCAGTAGCTCCAGGGGCATGGGCAATCAGCCCCAGCATTTT. This codes for CASSSRGMGNQPQHF. The J gene is TRBJ1-5, the V gene TRBV19; the D gene is possibly TRBD1 (6 bases). The CDR3 totals 15 residues. V was clipped by 6 bases and J by 2 bases, with 14 bases between them. CDR1 is LNHDA, CDR2 SQIVND, per germline (reference sequence). Drawing the rest from reference TRBV19 and TRBJ1-5, the complete variable domain is DGGITQSPKYLFRKEGQNVTLSCEQNLNHDAMYWYRQDPGQGLRLIYYSQIVNDFQKGDIAEGYSVSREKKESFPLTVTSAQKNPTAFYLCASSSRGMGNQPQHFGDGTRLSIL.

This sequence joins TRBV19 and TRBJ2-5, with TRBD2 matching over 10 bases. Losses at the gene ends were 6 bases for V and 5 bases for J; bases not matched to a gene: 9. There are 15 residues in the CDR3. The V gene's germline CDR1 is LNHDA and CDR2 SQIVND (reference sequence). The CDR3 coding sequence is TGTGCCAGTAGCCGTCGGACTAGCGGAAGGGAGACCCAGTACTTC. Encoded protein: CASSRRTSGRETQYF.

The V gene is TRBV5-1, the J gene TRBJ2-7; 9 bases are shared with TRBD1. This CDR3 has 20 residues. Germline V CDR1 and CDR2: SGHRS, YFSETQ. The V and J ends lost 0 bases and 4 bases, in that order; junction bases with no gene match: 20. The CDR3 loop is CASSLAQGQGLETNLYEQYF. The CDR3 DNA reads TGCGCCAGCAGCTTGGCCCAAGGACAGGGGTTGGAGACTAACCTTTACGAGCAGTACTTC.

The chain links TRBV28 to TRBJ2-7; D is uncertain. Trimming left V 5 bases short and J 0 bases short, with 14 bases between. CDR1 and CDR2 (germline): MDHEN, SYDVKM. This CDR3 region has 15 residues. The CDR3 sequence is CASSLTAVSSYEQYF. CDR3 nucleotides: TGTGCCAGCAGTCTCACGGCCGTAAGCTCCTACGAGCAGTACTTC.

The chain employs TRBV7-6 and TRBJ2-2; 7 bases fit TRBD2. V shed 1 base and J 4 bases; nucleotides not matched to a gene: 6. The CDR3 runs 16 residues. CDR1 and CDR2 from the germline V gene are SGHVS and FNYEAQ. CDR3 nucleotides: TGTGCCAGCAGCTTAGGGAGCGGGGCGGTCACCGGGGAGCTGTTTTTT. Translation: CASSLGSGAVTGELFF.

The chain is built from TRBV19 and TRBJ1-5; possibly TRBD1 for D (6 bases). Germline V lookup: CDR1 LNHDA, CDR2 SQIVND (reference sequence). V lost 4 bases and J 9 bases, leaving 19 bases between the germline ends. This CDR3 contains 15 residues. The CDR3 DNA follows: TGTGCCAGTAGTAAGGACGGGCAAGGGGGTTGGCCCCAGCATTTT. It translates to CASSKDGQGGWPQHF.

The rearrangement links TRBV16 to TRBJ1-4; TRBD1 might be the D (5 bases). This CDR3 region has 15 residues. With 1 base removed from V and 7 bases from J, the gap between germline ends came to 13 bases. Germline V lookup: CDR1 KGHSY, CDR2 FQNENV. The CDR3 nucleotides read TGTGCCAGCAGCCAATTGGCAGGGCGTGTTGAAAAACTGTTTTTT. Protein product: CASSQLAGRVEKLFF. Using reference TRBV16 and TRBJ1-4 for the parts outside the CDR3, the full variable domain is GEEVAQTPKHLVRGEGQKAKLYCAPIKGHSYVFWYQQVLKNEFKFLISFQNENVFDETGMPKERFSAKCLPNSPCSLEIQATKLEDSAVYFCASSQLAGRVEKLFFGSGTQLSVL.

Of note for this clone: A junction end diverges from the germline sequence, so it may reflect a read error. In nucleotides, the CDR3 is TGTGCTAGCAGCTTTTCAATATTAGCGGGAGCGGAGCAGTACTTC. Protein sequence: CASSFSILAGAEQYF. The chain uses TRBV7-7 and TRBJ2-7, with 9 bases matching TRBD2. CDR3 size: 15 residues. Looked up from germline, CDR1 is SSHAT and CDR2 is FNYEAQ (reference sequence).

V gene TRBV18 combines with J gene TRBJ2-7; 9 bases are a match to TRBD2. CDR3 length equals 14 residues. V lost 3 bases, J lost 3 bases, and 3 bases stayed unmatched. Germline CDR1 KGHSH, CDR2 LQKENI. The chain's CDR3 is CASSPGLASYEQYF. The CDR3, as DNA: TGTGCCAGCTCACCCGGACTAGCGAGCTACGAGCAGTACTTC.

The V call is TRBV7-8, the J call TRBJ2-7; 8 nucleotides match TRBD2. The V gene's germline CDR1 is SGHVS and CDR2 FQNEAQ. The CDR3 consists of 15 residues. V trimming: 3 bases; J trimming: 4 bases; junction bases outside the gene matches: 8. The CDR3: CASSFGLAVPYEQYF. The DNA for the CDR3 is TGTGCCAGCAGCTTCGGACTAGCCGTACCGTACGAGCAGTACTTC.

This clone has only one observation. The chain recombines TRBV5-5 with TRBJ2-5; 13 bases agree with TRBD2. The CDR3 totals 15 residues. The germline V gene has CDR1 SGHKS and CDR2 YYEKEE (reference sequence). Unmatched junction bases numbered 5, after V lost 4 bases and J lost 5 bases. CDR3 amino acids: CASSEGLAGFETQYF. In DNA form, the CDR3 reads TGTGCCAGCAGCGAGGGACTAGCGGGGTTTGAGACCCAGTACTTC.